This entry concerns a single T cell receptor (beta chain). Its antigen is still unknown. CDR1 and CDR2 (germline): MNHEY, SVGAGI. V was cut by 7 bases and J by 1 base, with 13 bases left in between. The CDR3 spans 14 residues. With baseline, cycle 4 day 1, and cycle 7 day 1 as timepoints, blood was sampled. The data were taken from a study of OX40 agonist ivuxolimab in advanced cancers. Whole-study results and caveats: Relative to CD4+, CD8+ T cells held more expanded clones on average. The CD4+ and CD8+ T cells in the blood had expanded clonally by week 6 at 0.1 to 3.0 mg/kg. Among the lowest peripheral clonal expansion occurred in 0.1-3.0 mg/kg partial responders.

The protocol was immunoSEQ multiplex PCR, while the TCRdb copy is restricted to in-frame clones and leaves out a portion. Of 55,000 to 65,000 clones detected, roughly 90% appear once; the ten largest clones hold roughly 0.45%. The chain employs TRBV6-5 and TRBJ1-1; the D is unclear. Sequencing was performed on CD4+ or CD8+ T cells sorted from blood, taken in a trial of the OX40 agonist ivuxolimab. The source of this sequence is an adult with an advanced solid tumor such as melanoma, head and neck, liver or kidney cancer. The CDR3 here is CASKAAHGNTEAFF. CDR3 coding DNA: TGTGCCAGCAAAGCGGCCCACGGGAACACTGAAGCTTTCTTT.